This TCR beta chain came from a study of chemoradiotherapy in HPV16-positive cancers. About the research overall: A couple of HPV16-positive patients' cells yielded candidate HPV-specific clones and common motifs.

Findings and caveats of the study: HPV-responsive T-cell expansion during chemoradiotherapy was linked to improved recurrence-free survival in HPV16-positive patients. During treatment, candidate HPV-specific clones and E7-related motifs expanded in tumor.

Profiling relied on immunoSEQ multiplex PCR, and the TCRdb table lists in-frame clones only, not all of them. Of over 35,000 clones in the sample, roughly three quarters were seen once. The V gene lost 4 bases and the J gene lost 3 bases, with 12 bases spanning the gap. The CDR3 is made up of 14 amino acids. CDR1 and CDR2 (germline): MNHEY, SMNVEV (reference sequence). A note on this clone: Antigen: not known.

The source was blood, collected from a patient who underwent chemoradiotherapy. This sequence joins TRBV27 and TRBJ1-1, with D hard to call. This TCR was sampled from a human donor with HPV-associated anogenital cancer. CDR3 in amino acids: CASSSGVWYTEAFF. CDR3 DNA sequence: TGTGCCAGCAGTTCCGGGGTCTGGTACACTGAAGCTTTCTTT.